These T cell receptor beta chains were read from a single sample in a study of regulatory T cells in long-lasting Graves disease. TCRdb passed the multiplex PCR reads through MiXCR, listing each CDR3 protein once. The sample includes 300,000 or so distinct CDR3 sequences, 15% to 20% of them seen just once. Sample: peripheral blood mononuclear cells (PBMCs), taken when the disease was refractory, from a patient treated with antithyroid drugs. The receptors were gathered from a female donor with Graves disease. The CDR3 runs from the conserved cysteine through the conserved F or W.

j_gene: TRBJ2-7; v_gene: TRBV28; CDR3aa: CASSLSGGNLYEQYF
j_gene: TRBJ2-3; v_gene: TRBV7-8; CDR3aa: CASSSTGIGTQYF
j_gene: TRBJ2-7; v_gene: TRBV30; CDR3aa: CAGRRAAKPYEQYF
j_gene: TRBJ1-5; v_gene: TRBV12-5; CDR3aa: CASGLGGSQPQHF
j_gene: TRBJ1-1; v_gene: TRBV5-6; CDR3aa: CASSIQLTRNTEAFF
j_gene: TRBJ1-2; v_gene: TRBV28; CDR3aa: CASSLGHQLANYGYTF
j_gene: TRBJ1-1; v_gene: TRBV28; CDR3aa: CASIPRQGWNTEAFF
j_gene: TRBJ2-2; v_gene: TRBV11-3; CDR3aa: CASSLRHIANTGELFF
j_gene: TRBJ1-1; v_gene: TRBV4-3; CDR3aa: CASSQEGLGNTEAFF
j_gene: TRBJ1-3; v_gene: TRBV2; CDR3aa: CASSSTYTGSGNTIYF
j_gene: TRBJ2-7; v_gene: TRBV12-3/TRBV12-4; CDR3aa: CASGDLYEQYF
j_gene: TRBJ1-3; v_gene: TRBV7-2; CDR3aa: CASSHGTAAGNTIYF
j_gene: TRBJ2-5; v_gene: TRBV20-1; CDR3aa: CSARDSSHPSETQYF
j_gene: TRBJ1-4; v_gene: TRBV7-9; CDR3aa: CASSYGREDEKLFF
j_gene: TRBJ1-2; v_gene: TRBV29-1; CDR3aa: CSVPVGRGGYTF
j_gene: TRBJ2-2; v_gene: TRBV7-2; CDR3aa: CASSPGKQPTTGELFF
j_gene: TRBJ1-4; v_gene: TRBV5-1; CDR3aa: CATAYGATTNEELFF
j_gene: TRBJ1-5; v_gene: TRBV7-8; CDR3aa: CASSLDLGGQPQHF
j_gene: TRBJ1-2; v_gene: TRBV7-2; CDR3aa: CASSNDRVGGYTF
j_gene: TRBJ2-5; v_gene: TRBV5-1; CDR3aa: CASSLEGRGQSAQYF
j_gene: TRBJ2-7; v_gene: TRBV15; CDR3aa: CATSRDREGLDYEQYF
j_gene: TRBJ1-2; v_gene: TRBV5-1; CDR3aa: CASSFNGRSGLGYGYTF
j_gene: TRBJ2-2; v_gene: TRBV2; CDR3aa: CASRIGGTYTTGELFF
j_gene: TRBJ2-5; v_gene: TRBV18; CDR3aa: CASSRQGRETQYF
j_gene: TRBJ1-2; v_gene: TRBV6-5; CDR3aa: CASSYDAGYTF
j_gene: TRBJ1-5; v_gene: TRBV4-1; CDR3aa: CASSQPYGFLPQHF